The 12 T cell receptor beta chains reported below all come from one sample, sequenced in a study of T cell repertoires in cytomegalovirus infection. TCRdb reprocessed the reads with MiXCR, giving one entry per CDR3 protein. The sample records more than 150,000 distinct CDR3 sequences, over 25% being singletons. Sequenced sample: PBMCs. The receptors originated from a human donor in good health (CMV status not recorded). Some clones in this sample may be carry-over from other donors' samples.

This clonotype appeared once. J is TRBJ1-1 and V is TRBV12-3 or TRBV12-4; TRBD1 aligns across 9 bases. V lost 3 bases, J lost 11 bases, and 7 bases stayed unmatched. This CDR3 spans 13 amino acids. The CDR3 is CASSFPGTGPAFF. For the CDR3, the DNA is TGTGCCAGCAGTTTCCCGGGGACAGGGCCGGCTTTCTTT.

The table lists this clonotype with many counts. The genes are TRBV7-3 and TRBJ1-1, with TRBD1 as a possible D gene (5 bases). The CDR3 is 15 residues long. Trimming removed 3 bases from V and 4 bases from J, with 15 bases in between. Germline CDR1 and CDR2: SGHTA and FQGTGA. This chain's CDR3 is CASSLGGEGTTEAFF. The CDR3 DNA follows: TGTGCCAGCAGCTTGGGAGGGGAAGGGACCACTGAAGCTTTCTTT.

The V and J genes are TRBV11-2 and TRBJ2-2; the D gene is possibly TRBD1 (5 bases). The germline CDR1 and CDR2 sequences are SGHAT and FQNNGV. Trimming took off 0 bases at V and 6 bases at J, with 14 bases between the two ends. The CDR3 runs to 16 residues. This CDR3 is CASSLDPPTEAGELFF. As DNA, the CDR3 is TGTGCCAGCAGCTTAGACCCCCCGACAGAGGCCGGGGAGCTGTTTTTT.

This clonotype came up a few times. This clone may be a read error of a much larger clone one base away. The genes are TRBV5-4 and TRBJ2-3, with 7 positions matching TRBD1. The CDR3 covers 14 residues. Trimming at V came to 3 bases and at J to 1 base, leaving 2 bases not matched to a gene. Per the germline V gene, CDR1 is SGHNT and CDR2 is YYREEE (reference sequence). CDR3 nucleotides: TGTGCCAGCAGCTCGACAGGGCGCACAGATACGCAGTATTTT. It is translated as CASSSTGRTDTQYF.

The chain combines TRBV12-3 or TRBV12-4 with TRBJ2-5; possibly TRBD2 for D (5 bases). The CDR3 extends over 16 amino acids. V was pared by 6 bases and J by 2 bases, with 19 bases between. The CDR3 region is CASSSEGIPTQETQYF. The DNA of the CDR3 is TGTGCCAGCAGCTCCGAGGGCATACCAACTCAAGAGACCCAGTACTTC.

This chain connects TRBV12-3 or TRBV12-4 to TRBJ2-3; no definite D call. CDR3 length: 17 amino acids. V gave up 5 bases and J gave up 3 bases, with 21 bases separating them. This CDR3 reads CASSLSGLPRWTDTQYF. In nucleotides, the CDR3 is TGTGCCAGCAGTCTCTCGGGCCTCCCGAGGTGGACAGATACGCAGTATTTT.

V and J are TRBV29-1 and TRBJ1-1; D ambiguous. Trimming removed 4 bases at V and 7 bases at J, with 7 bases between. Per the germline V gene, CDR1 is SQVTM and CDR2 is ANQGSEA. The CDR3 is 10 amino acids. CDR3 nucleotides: TGCAGCGTTGTAGAGGGTGAAGCTTTCTTT. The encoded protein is CSVVEGEAFF. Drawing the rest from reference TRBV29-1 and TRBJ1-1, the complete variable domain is SAVISQKPSRDICQRGTSLTIQCQVDSQVTMMFWYRQQPGQSLTLIATANQGSEATYESGFVIDKFPISRPNLTFSTLTVSNMSPEDSSIYLCSVVEGEAFFGQGTRLTVV.

The CDR3 is CASSPPLAGANEQYF. The CDR3 bases are TGTGCCAGCTCACCACCACTAGCGGGGGCTAACGAGCAGTACTTC. V usage is TRBV18 and J usage is TRBJ2-7, with TRBD2 matching over 11 bases. The CDR3 has 15 amino acids. Germline values: CDR1 KGHSH, CDR2 LQKENI. The trim removed 0 bases at V and 5 bases at J, leaving 3 bases unmatched.

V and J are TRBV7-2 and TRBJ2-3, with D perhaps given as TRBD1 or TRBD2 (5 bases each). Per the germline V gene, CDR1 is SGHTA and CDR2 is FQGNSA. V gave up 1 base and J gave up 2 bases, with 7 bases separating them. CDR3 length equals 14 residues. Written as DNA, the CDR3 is TGTGCCAGCAGCTTAGAGGGGACCACAGATACGCAGTATTTT. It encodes CASSLEGTTDTQYF.

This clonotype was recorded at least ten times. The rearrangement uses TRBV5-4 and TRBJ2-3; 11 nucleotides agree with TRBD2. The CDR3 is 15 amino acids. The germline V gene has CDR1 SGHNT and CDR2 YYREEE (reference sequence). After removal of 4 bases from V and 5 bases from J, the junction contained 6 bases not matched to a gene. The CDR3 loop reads CASSGRSGGEDTQYF. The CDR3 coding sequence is TGTGCCAGCAGCGGACGTAGCGGGGGGGAAGATACGCAGTATTTT.

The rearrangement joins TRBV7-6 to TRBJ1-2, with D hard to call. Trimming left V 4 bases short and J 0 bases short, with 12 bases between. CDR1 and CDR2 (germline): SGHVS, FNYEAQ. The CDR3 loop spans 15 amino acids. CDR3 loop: CASSSPGRTNYGYTF. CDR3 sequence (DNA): TGTGCCAGCAGCTCACCCGGACGGACTAACTATGGCTACACCTTC.

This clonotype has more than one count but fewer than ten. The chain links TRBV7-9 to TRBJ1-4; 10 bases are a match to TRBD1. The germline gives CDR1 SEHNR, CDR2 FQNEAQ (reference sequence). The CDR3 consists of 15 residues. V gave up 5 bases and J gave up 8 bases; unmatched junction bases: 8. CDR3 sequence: CASSPGQGGLEKLFF. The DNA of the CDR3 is TGTGCCAGCAGCCCCGGACAGGGGGGCCTGGAAAAACTGTTTTTT.